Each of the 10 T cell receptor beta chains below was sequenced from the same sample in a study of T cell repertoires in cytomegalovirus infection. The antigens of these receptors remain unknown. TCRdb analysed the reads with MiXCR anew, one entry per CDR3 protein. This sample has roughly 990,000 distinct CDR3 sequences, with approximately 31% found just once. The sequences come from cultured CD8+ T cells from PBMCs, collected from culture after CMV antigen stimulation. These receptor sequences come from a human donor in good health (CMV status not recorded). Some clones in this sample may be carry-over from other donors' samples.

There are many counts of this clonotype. The CDR3 region has the DNA TGTGCCAGCAGCTCCTACCGTGGCTACACCTTC. Its translation: CASSSYRGYTF. This chain links TRBV7-2 with TRBJ1-2; D gene uncertain. The CDR3 loop spans 11 amino acids. Germline loops: CDR1 SGHTA, CDR2 FQGNSA. V shed 4 bases and J shed 7 bases, with 7 bases lying between them. Combining the CDR3 with reference TRBV7-2 and TRBJ1-2 gives the whole variable domain GAGVSQSPSNKVTEKGKDVELRCDPISGHTALYWYRQSLGQGLEFLIYFQGNSAPDKSGLPSDRFSAERTGGSVSTLTIQRTQQEDSAVYLCASSSYRGYTFGSGTRLTVV.

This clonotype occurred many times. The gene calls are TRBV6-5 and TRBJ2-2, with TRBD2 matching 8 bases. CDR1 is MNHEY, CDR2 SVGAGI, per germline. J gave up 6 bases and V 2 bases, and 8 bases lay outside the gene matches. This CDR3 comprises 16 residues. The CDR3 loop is CASSYSLGTSPGELFF. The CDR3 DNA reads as TGTGCCAGCAGTTACAGCCTTGGGACTAGTCCCGGGGAGCTGTTTTTT.

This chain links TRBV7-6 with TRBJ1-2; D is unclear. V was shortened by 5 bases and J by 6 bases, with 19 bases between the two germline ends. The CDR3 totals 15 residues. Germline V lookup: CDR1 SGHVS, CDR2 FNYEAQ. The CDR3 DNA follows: TGTGCCAGCAGCCCATCCCCTTCCCACCCGCATGGCTACACCTTC. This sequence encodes CASSPSPSHPHGYTF.

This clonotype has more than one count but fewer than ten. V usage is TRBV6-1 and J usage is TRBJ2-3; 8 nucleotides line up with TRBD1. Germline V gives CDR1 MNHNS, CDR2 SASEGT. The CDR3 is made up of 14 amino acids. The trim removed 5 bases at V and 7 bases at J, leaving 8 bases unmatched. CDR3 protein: CASSKRDRPYTQYF. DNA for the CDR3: TGTGCCAGCAGTAAACGGGACAGGCCATATACGCAGTATTTT.

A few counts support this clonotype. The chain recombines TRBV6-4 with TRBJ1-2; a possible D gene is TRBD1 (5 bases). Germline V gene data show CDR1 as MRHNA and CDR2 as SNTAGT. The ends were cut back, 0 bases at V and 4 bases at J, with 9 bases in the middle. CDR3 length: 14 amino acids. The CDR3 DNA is TGTGCCAGCAGTGACTCTGCAGGGCTCTATGGCTACACCTTC. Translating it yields CASSDSAGLYGYTF.

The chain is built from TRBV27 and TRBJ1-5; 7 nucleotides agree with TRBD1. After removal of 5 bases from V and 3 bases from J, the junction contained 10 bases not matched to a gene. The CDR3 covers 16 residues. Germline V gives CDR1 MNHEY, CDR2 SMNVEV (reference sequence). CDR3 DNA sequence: TGTGCCAGCAGTGGGGGGGACAGATACTTCAATCAGCCCCAGCATTTT. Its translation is CASSGGDRYFNQPQHF.

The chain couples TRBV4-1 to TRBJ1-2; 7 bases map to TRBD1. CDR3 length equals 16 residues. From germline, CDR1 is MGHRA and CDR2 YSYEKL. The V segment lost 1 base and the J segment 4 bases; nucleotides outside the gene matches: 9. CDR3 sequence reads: CASSQGVQGELYGYTF. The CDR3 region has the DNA TGCGCCAGCAGCCAAGGGGTCCAGGGGGAACTCTATGGCTACACCTTC.

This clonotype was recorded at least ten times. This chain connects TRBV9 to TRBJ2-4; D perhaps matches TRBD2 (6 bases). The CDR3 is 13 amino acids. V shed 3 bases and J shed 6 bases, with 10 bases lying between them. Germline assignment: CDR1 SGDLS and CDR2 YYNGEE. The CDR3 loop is CASSAGGRNIQYF. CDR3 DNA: TGTGCCAGCAGCGCTGGGGGGAGAAACATTCAGTACTTC.

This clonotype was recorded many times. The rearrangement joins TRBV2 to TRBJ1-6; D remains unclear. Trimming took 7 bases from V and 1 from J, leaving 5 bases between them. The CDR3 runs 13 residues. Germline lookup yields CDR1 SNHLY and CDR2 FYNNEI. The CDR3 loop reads CASKGSYNSPLHF. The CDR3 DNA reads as TGTGCCAGCAAAGGGTCCTATAATTCACCCCTCCACTTT.

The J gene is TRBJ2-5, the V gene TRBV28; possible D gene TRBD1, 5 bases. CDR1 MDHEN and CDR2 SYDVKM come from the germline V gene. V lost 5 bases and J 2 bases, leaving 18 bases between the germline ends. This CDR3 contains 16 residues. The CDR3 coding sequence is TGTGCCAGCAGTGGACACAGGACGCTAGGGCAAGAGACCCAGTACTTC. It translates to CASSGHRTLGQETQYF.